This TCR beta chain was retrieved from a study of vaccination effects on CD4 cells after COVID-19. Overall study: Samples were given by two convalescent patients 16 days and one week before vaccination.

V dropped 1 base and J dropped 3 bases, with 9 bases sitting between them. Germline V gives CDR1 SGHTA, CDR2 FQGNSA. This CDR3 region has 14 residues. Cells that had been cultured for ten to eleven days were the source of isolated CD4+ T cells. The individual was infected with SARS-CoV-2 between March and December 2020, as confirmed by PCR. Researchers swapped half the medium for IL-2 medium on both days 3 and 7. Repertoires were generated with immunoSEQ multiplex PCR, while TCRdb's copy carries only in-frame clones and drops some. Among approximately 45,000 clones listed, about 80% were seen once. Study-wide findings and caveats: Convalescents' post-vaccine spike-reactive clones were mainly new, vaccine-induced.

With regard to this clone: Its antigen is still unknown.

Material: CD4+ T cells from PBMCs cultured without peptide, obtained before COVID-19 vaccination. The clonotype originates from a human donor who had a prior SARS-CoV-2 infection. V and J are TRBV7-2 and TRBJ2-5, with D hard to call. The DNA for the CDR3 is TGTGCCAGCAGCTTAGTGGCAGCCGAAGAGACCCAGTACTTC. Protein sequence: CASSLVAAEETQYF.